This T cell receptor (beta chain) was retrieved from a study of shared clonotypes between healthy human individuals (TCRdb year 2020). General notes on the study: The cohort included a few men and a couple of women between 18 and 49 years of age. For each donor, CD4 naive and CD4 memory were each given three plates, CD8 naive was given two plates, and CD8 memory was given one plate. To increase sequencing depth and limit assay-specific biases, TCR repertoire library preparation and sequencing were carried out by different laboratories using diverse techniques. To estimate repertoire size and how much clonotypes are shared between individuals, the study performed deep sequencing of blood TCR repertoires from roughly five healthy adults. Each donor's leukapheresis produced roughly between roughly 0.85 and 10 billion PBMCs. Summary of the overall study and its limitations: The genetic and exposure-history diversity represented was limited by the small number of donors. Pairwise subsampling indicated that sequencing depth was expected to affect the degree of clonotype sharing among donors. Compared with non-shared clonotypes, the clonotypes found in all four sorted-subset donors had higher generation probabilities. Approximately 5% of naive CD4, roughly 3.6% of naive CD8, around 2.3% of memory CD4, and 0.35% to 0.5% of memory CD8 clonotypes were shared across four donors. Naive subsets generally had larger estimated clonotype richness than memory subsets did. Only blood was sampled, and tissue TCR repertoires likely differ from those in blood. Rarefaction of sorted-subset datasets indicated incomplete sequencing despite the large sequencing depth.

Including cysteine and phenylalanine, the CDR3 has 10 amino acids. Of the read, only the CDR3 DNA is kept; its 30 bases are in frame from base 1. V is reduced by 3 bases and J by 9 bases, leaving a spacing of 8 bases between them. Reading the germline V gene (reference sequence) gives CDR1 DFQATT and CDR2 SNEGSKA. Donors were healthy HIV-negative adults with no recently reported acute infections or vaccinations. All donors were Caucasian adults living in Nashville, Tennessee, USA. CD4+ T cells were enriched by magnetic negative selection; naive cells were then positively selected on CD45RA, and the negative fraction formed the memory subset. After blood collection by leukapheresis, PBMCs were isolated using Ficoll-Histopaque density gradient centrifugation and then cryopreserved in the vapor phase of liquid nitrogen. Analytical flow cytometry was used to check the purity and quantity of every magnetically sorted T cell population. From each sorted fraction, genomic DNA was isolated and quantified by UV absorbance on a Nanodrop 2000c.

As regards this clone: Its specific antigen is unknown. Base qualities were left out, and no much larger clone turns up one base away.

Using the deep immunoSEQ assay, multiplex PCR amplified TCR CDR3 regions from genomic DNA. Extracted genomic DNA from each cell subset was spread evenly across all wells of several immunoSEQ 96-well plates, with each plate serving as a replicate. For sorted subsets, around 0.2 ug genomic DNA, equal to 25,000 to 35,000 T cell genomes, was loaded into each replicate PCR. The purified libraries were quantified using a Qubit 3.0 fluorometer, sized with a Bioanalyzer 2100, and then quantified again using the KAPA Library Quantification kit. Each immunoSEQ 96-well plate was sequenced on its own single-read 150-cycle Illumina NextSeq 550 flow cell. For the original study's pipeline: Because the immunoSEQ output included only junctional sequences and no quality scores, the filtering could not be the same as the filtering used for full-length reads. To assign V/J genes and CDR3, sequences were annotated against IMGT germline references using PyIR, a Python wrapper for IgBLAST v1.9. Reads were removed for weak V/J assignments (E-value above 1e-6), missing CDR3, stop codons, out-of-frame junctions, or ambiguous translated residues. A V3J clonotype was defined by an identical inferred V gene, J gene, and CDR3 amino acid sequence. The percentage overlap between two repertoires was calculated by dividing the number of shared unique clonotypes by the size of the smaller repertoire. Repertoire richness was assessed with RTK rarefaction, the Chao1 estimator, and Recon v2.1 estimates of unobserved clonotypes. For all TCRbeta clonotypes obtained by the gDNA method from four donors, generation probabilities were computed with OLGA. TCRdb stores this immuneACCESS table with in-frame sequences only. Part of the clones is absent; in the studies checked, under half of the shortfall reflects unresolved V genes, and no reason is known for the rest. V and J calls plus clone size are reproduced from that table; the DNA served to infer D and trimming. This sample holds hundreds of thousands of clones; around 78% were observed only once. Around 1.8% of the sample rests with the top ten.

This clonotype originated in a woman between 25 and 40 years old in good health. The rearrangement joined TRBV20-1 to TRBJ2-5; possibly the D gene is TRBD2, per 6 matching bases. Sequenced sample: memory CD4+ T cells sorted from blood. The cell subset or site label, read with the paper, signifies: CD45RA-negative fraction. CDR3 sequence: CSASKRAQYF. The sequenced DNA is TGCAGTGCTAGTAAGCGGGCCCAGTACTTC.